These 25 T cell receptor beta chains originate from one sample sequenced in a study of radiotherapy plus CTLA-4 blockade in lung cancer. Measured with immunoSEQ multiplex PCR; TCRdb has only the in-frame clones, and not every one. The profile shows tens of thousands of clones, roughly four fifths of them singletons. The sequencing here drew on peripheral blood, taken from a patient treated with radiotherapy plus ipilimumab. All receptors come from a human donor with non-small cell lung cancer who had stable disease on radiotherapy plus ipilimumab.

The rearrangement links TRBV6-5 to TRBJ2-5; the D gene is possibly TRBD1 (5 bases). The CDR3 runs 14 residues. Germline CDR1 and CDR2: MNHEY and SVGAGI. The V end was cut by 5 bases, the J end by 3 bases, with 13 bases between. CDR3 residues: CASSIERGKETQYF. The CDR3 DNA reads as TGTGCCAGCAGTATAGAAAGGGGAAAAGAGACCCAGTACTTC.

This clone is medium-sized by share. The V gene is TRBV4-1, the J gene TRBJ2-2, with 8 bases that match TRBD1. Germline CDR1 reads MGHRA; CDR2 reads YSYEKL. V shed 1 base and J 4 bases; nucleotides not matched to a gene: 5. CDR3 size: 16 residues. DNA for the CDR3: TGCGCCAGCAGCCAAGTCCGGACAGGGAGCACCGGGGAGCTGTTTTTT. Translated: CASSQVRTGSTGELFF.

This chain uses TRBV9 with TRBJ2-5, with D possibly called TRBD1 or TRBD2 (5 bases each). The germline V gene has CDR1 SGDLS and CDR2 YYNGEE. Trimming pared 0 bases from V and 7 bases from J, leaving 16 bases between. This CDR3 contains 15 residues. Here the CDR3 DNA reads TGTGCCAGCAGCGTAGGGGCAGGGACGAGCGGGACCCAGTACTTC. This translates into CASSVGAGTSGTQYF.

This clone counts as medium-sized. The rearrangement uses TRBV18 and TRBJ2-3, with TRBD1 matching 8 bases. Germline CDR1 and CDR2: KGHSH and LQKENI. The CDR3 is made up of 14 amino acids. The J segment lost 4 bases and the V segment lost 4 bases, leaving 4 bases of the junction unmatched. The CDR3 is CASSQTGAPDTQYF. CDR3 DNA: TGTGCCAGCTCACAGACAGGGGCCCCAGATACGCAGTATTTT.

Here the CDR3 reads CASSDQQGARAFF. Written as DNA, the CDR3 is TGTGCCAGCAGTGACCAACAGGGGGCGCGGGCTTTCTTT. This chain connects TRBV6-1 to TRBJ1-1; 9 nucleotides match TRBD1. There are 13 residues in the CDR3. Germline V gene lookup returns CDR1 MNHNS and CDR2 SASEGT. V was pared by 3 bases and J by 11 bases, with 7 bases of the junction left unmatched.

This clone has more than one count but fewer than ten. This chain joins TRBV7-9 and TRBJ1-1; D is ambiguous. The V and J ends lost 6 bases and 3 bases respectively, with 11 bases between them. Per the germline V gene, CDR1 is SEHNR and CDR2 is FQNEAQ (reference sequence). The CDR3 contains 13 residues. CDR3: CASRKGGYTEAFF. CDR3 in DNA: TGTGCCAGCAGAAAGGGAGGGTACACTGAAGCTTTCTTT.

This CDR3 reads CASSLGSEAFF. CDR3 sequence (DNA): TGTGCCAGCAGCCTAGGATCAGAAGCTTTCTTT. The rearrangement links TRBV11-2 to TRBJ1-1; D is uncertain. The germline V gene encodes CDR1 SGHAT and CDR2 FQNNGV. CDR3 size: 11 residues. V lost 5 bases, J lost 8 bases, and 9 bases lay in between.

This chain connects TRBV7-8 to TRBJ1-5; TRBD1 might be the D (6 bases). The length of the CDR3 is 18 residues. Germline CDR1 and CDR2: SGHVS and FQNEAQ. The germline V and J ends were trimmed by 5 bases and 0 bases, with 20 bases remaining between them. Here the CDR3 DNA reads TGTGCCAGCAGCCAGAGAGGGCGGGGGCTAGGTAGCAATCAGCCCCAGCATTTT. It translates to CASSQRGRGLGSNQPQHF.

The genes are TRBV29-1 and TRBJ1-3; D is undetermined. The CDR3 is 13 amino acids. Per the germline V gene, CDR1 is SQVTM and CDR2 is ANQGSEA. Trimming took 4 bases from V and 1 from J, leaving 8 bases between them. The CDR3, as DNA: TGCAGCGTTGTTTTGCCGTCTGGAAACACCATATATTTT. Its translation: CSVVLPSGNTIYF.

This clone was observed a few times. This chain joins TRBV9 and TRBJ1-1; D perhaps matches TRBD1 (6 bases). CDR3 length equals 14 residues. V lost 4 bases and J lost 1, with 11 bases in between. Per germline, CDR1 SGDLS and CDR2 YYNGEE. This CDR3 is CASSSQTGNTEAFF. In DNA form, the CDR3 reads TGTGCCAGCAGCTCTCAGACAGGGAACACTGAAGCTTTCTTT.

The V gene is TRBV6-6, the J gene TRBJ1-3, with D maybe TRBD1 (6 bases). The CDR3 is 15 residues long. Germline CDR1 reads MNHNY; CDR2 reads SVGAGI (reference sequence). The V and J ends lost 5 bases and 0 bases respectively, with 11 bases between them. CDR3 protein: CASSLGQSSGNTIYF. The CDR3 DNA reads TGTGCCAGCAGTCTAGGACAGAGCTCTGGAAACACCATATATTTT.

CDR3 DNA: TGCGCCAGCATCCCCTCGGGGGCCTCAAACATTCAGTACTTC. Protein product: CASIPSGASNIQYF. This rearrangement joins TRBV10-2 to TRBJ2-4, with D perhaps being TRBD1 or TRBD2 (6 bases each). Trimming removed 7 bases from V and 6 bases from J, with 16 bases in between. The CDR3 contains 14 residues. From germline, CDR1 is WSHSY and CDR2 SAAADI.

The rearrangement uses TRBV5-1 and TRBJ1-6; D perhaps matches TRBD1 (6 bases). The CDR3 runs to 15 residues. CDR1 is SGHRS, CDR2 YFSETQ, per germline. V shed 1 base and J shed 8 bases, with 13 bases lying between them. The chain's CDR3 is CASSLSQGSYSPLHF. The CDR3 DNA follows: TGCGCCAGCAGCTTGAGTCAGGGGTCTTATTCACCCCTCCACTTT.

The genes are TRBV28 and TRBJ2-5; maybe TRBD1 (6 bases). CDR1 MDHEN and CDR2 SYDVKM come from the germline V gene. The ends were cut back, 3 bases at V and 4 bases at J, with 18 bases in the middle. This CDR3 region has 16 residues. The CDR3 nucleotides are TGTGCCAGCAGTTTGGGGACACTGGCTAGGGGAGAGACCCAGTACTTC. Amino acid sequence: CASSLGTLARGETQYF.

This clone was recorded once. The chain combines TRBV7-9 with TRBJ1-4; 9 bases map to TRBD1. This CDR3 spans 16 amino acids. Germline loops: CDR1 SEHNR, CDR2 FQNEAQ (reference sequence). V trimming: 1 base; J trimming: 3 bases; junction bases outside the gene matches: 3. CDR3 nucleotides: TGTGCCAGCAGCTTAGGACAGGGGGTCTCTAATGAAAAACTGTTTTTT. It yields the protein CASSLGQGVSNEKLFF.

The V and J genes are TRBV10-2 and TRBJ1-6, with D maybe TRBD1 (5 bases). V was pared by 7 bases and J by 4 bases, with 11 bases between. The germline V gene has CDR1 WSHSY and CDR2 SAAADI. The CDR3 runs 14 residues. The CDR3 sequence: CASTSRGYNSPLHF. The CDR3 DNA reads as TGCGCCAGCACCAGCCGGGGGTATAATTCACCCCTCCACTTT.

The chain is built from TRBV5-1 and TRBJ1-1, with D unclear. The CDR3 consists of 16 residues. V was shortened by 1 base and J by 1 base, with 14 bases between the two germline ends. Germline V gene data show CDR1 as SGHRS and CDR2 as YFSETQ. The CDR3 region is CASSLRVSPKNTEAFF. Here the CDR3 DNA reads TGCGCCAGCAGCTTGAGGGTCTCCCCTAAGAACACTGAAGCTTTCTTT.

As for this clone: Other DNA sequences of this sample code for an identical CDR3. This rearrangement joins TRBV28 to TRBJ1-2; D unclear. Germline V gene sequence: CDR1 MDHEN, CDR2 SYDVKM. CDR3 size: 13 residues. V was cut by 4 bases and J by 0 bases, with 6 bases left in between. The chain's CDR3 is CASSSPPNYGYTF. The CDR3 DNA reads TGTGCCAGCAGTTCACCCCCTAACTATGGCTACACCTTC.

V and J are TRBV2 and TRBJ1-5; D call uncertain. CDR3 length: 15 amino acids. Trimming removed 5 bases at V and 2 bases at J, with 13 bases between. Germline CDR1 is SNHLY and CDR2 is FYNNEI. This chain's CDR3 is CASSQNGVGNQPQHF. The CDR3 DNA follows: TGTGCCAGCAGTCAAAATGGGGTGGGCAATCAGCCCCAGCATTTT.

The chain couples TRBV5-4 to TRBJ2-1; D is possibly TRBD2 (6 bases). This CDR3 is built from 15 residues. From germline, CDR1 is SGHNT and CDR2 YYREEE (reference sequence). The V end lost 1 base, the J end lost 5 bases, and 13 bases lay between the germline ends. CDR3 coding DNA: TGTGCCAGCAGCTTGCCGCGGGGCATAAACAATGAGCAGTTCTTC. Translated, it gives CASSLPRGINNEQFF.

The rearrangement links TRBV30 to TRBJ1-1; no firm D call. The V gene's germline CDR1 is GTSNPN and CDR2 SVGIG (reference sequence). V gave up 3 bases and J gave up 10 bases, with 21 bases separating them. The CDR3 covers 14 residues. The DNA of the CDR3 is TGTGCCTGGAGAGCTGTCCGGACGACACGGGGAGCTTTCTTT. Its translation: CAWRAVRTTRGAFF.

The V gene is TRBV14, the J gene TRBJ2-7; D is possibly TRBD1 (6 bases). The CDR3 is 13 residues long. The V end lost 3 bases, the J end lost 9 bases, and 15 bases lay between the germline ends. Germline V lookup: CDR1 SGHDN, CDR2 FVKESK. CDR3 nucleotides: TGTGCCAGCAGCCAGGGGGCTAGTGCTTCGCAGTACGTC. Amino acids: CASSQGASASQYV.

The rearrangement links TRBV6-1 to TRBJ1-4, with 9 bases aligning to TRBD1. This CDR3 is 14 amino acids long. The germline gives CDR1 MNHNS, CDR2 SASEGT. V trimming: 6 bases; J trimming: 7 bases; junction bases outside the gene matches: 6. In DNA form, the CDR3 reads TGTGCCAGCAGCCGGGACAGGGCAGGTGAAAAACTGTTTTTT. Translation: CASSRDRAGEKLFF.

This rearrangement joins TRBV30 to TRBJ2-3; TRBD2 agrees at 11 bases. The V gene end was trimmed by 5 bases and the J gene end by 3 bases; junction bases not matched to a gene: 7. The CDR3 has 15 amino acids. Germline CDR1 is GTSNPN and CDR2 is SVGIG (reference sequence). CDR3 bases: TGTGCCTGGTCGACTAGCGGGGTTACTACAGATACGCAGTATTTT. Translated: CAWSTSGVTTDTQYF.

The chain is built from TRBV7-8 and TRBJ1-5; possible D gene TRBD1, 5 bases. The V gene's germline CDR1 is SGHVS and CDR2 FQNEAQ. The CDR3 runs to 15 residues. Between the trimmed V and J ends, which lost 4 bases and 1 base, there was a span of 11 bases. In DNA form, the CDR3 reads TGTGCCAGCAGCTCCTACCGGGACAGCAATCAGCCCCAGCATTTT. Its protein product is CASSSYRDSNQPQHF.